The table lists the clone carrying this T cell receptor beta chain with a few counts. In germline, CDR1 is KGHDR, CDR2 SFDVKD. The CDR3 spans 15 residues. Trimming took 3 bases from V and 5 from J, leaving 13 bases between them. The TCRbeta library incorporated unique molecular identifiers. TCRdb reprocessed the PCR reads via MiXCR and lists one record per CDR3 protein. The sample gives 700,000 to 950,000 distinct CDR3 sequences, roughly 15% of which show up once; about 5% is in the top ten. The entry originates in a study of T-cell reconstitution after alpha-beta-depleted transplantation in children.

The sequencing used PBMCs, mostly from graft donor cells, collected 360 days after TCRalphabeta/CD19-depleted stem cell transplant. The sequence came from a male patient between 5 and 17 years old who had a stem cell transplant for acute lymphoblastic leukemia, so the T cells may come from the graft donor. J is TRBJ2-1 and V is TRBV24-1, with a possible D match to TRBD2 (6 bases). The CDR3 reads CATSDPALANNEQFF. CDR3 bases: TGTGCCACCAGTGATCCCGCCCTAGCGAACAATGAGCAGTTCTTC.